This TCR beta chain stems from a study of T-cell memory formation after mild COVID-19 (dated by TCRdb to about 2021). At the level of the whole study: TCR sequence clusters from the two donors were found to be largely donor specific. Longitudinal TCRalpha and TCRbeta repertoire sequencing tracked T-cell clones expanding and contracting after mild COVID-19 in a couple of donors. The cohort comprised two young, previously healthy adult volunteers, one female and one male.

This clonotype was detected a few times. Its target antigen remains unknown. No base qualities exist here, and no much larger clone lies one base off it. Including cysteine and phenylalanine, the CDR3 has 15 amino acids. The retained sequence is limited to the CDR3, 45 bases, with the frame set at the first base. The germline V gene supplies CDR1 SGHTA and CDR2 FQGNSA. The junction shows trimming of 0 bases on V and 13 bases on J, plus 16 bases between the germline ends. Reads for this sample came from an Illumina NovaSeq 6000. TCRalpha and TCRbeta cDNA libraries were built by 5'RACE with constant-segment primers, adding sample barcodes and unique molecular identifiers. RNA was extracted from every sample with Trizol reagent. The libraries were amplified in two PCR steps, and the second step added a second sample barcode and Illumina TruSeq adapters. The libraries were sequenced on an Illumina NovaSeq using 2 x 150 bp paired-end reads. Per the source publication's procedure: The reads were demultiplexed and collapsed into UMI-guided consensus sequences using migec v1.2.7. Using mixcr v2.1.11, UMI consensuses were aligned to TRA and TRB V and J templates and then assembled into clonotypes. Clonotypes were classified as expanded or contracted when called significant by both edgeR and NoisET, with noise models trained on biological replicates. For edgeR calls, the cutoffs were a false discovery rate-adjusted p below 0.01 and a log2 fold-change threshold of 1. As an exploratory analysis of dynamics, max-normalized trajectories of the 1000 most abundant clonotypes were examined with PCA combined with hierarchical clustering. Separately sequenced CD4+ and CD8+ repertoires were used to assign the CD4 or CD8 phenotype of responding clones. TCRdb reanalyzed the raw reads on its own, using fastp at Q25 for trimming and MiXCR for clone calling, and kept in-frame beta chains. Duplicate CDR3 protein sequences are folded into a single record with the most common DNA and genes. The V and J calls here are based on TCRdb, not the publication. For this sample there are over 250,000 distinct CDR3 sequences; about 15% appear just once. Over 20% of the sample is taken by the ten largest.

General study outcomes and caveats: Only a couple of mild cases were covered in the study, and larger cohorts including severe cases with pre-infection samples were considered necessary. The detection of some responding clones in pre-infection memory suggests that pre-existing cross-reactive memory T cells joined the SARS-CoV-2 response. Contracting CD4+ clones were found mainly in CM and EM memory subsets, while CD8+ clones were enriched in EMRA. SARS-CoV-2 specificity was not confirmed for the second-wave clones peaking on day 37. Clones contracting from day 15 to 85 had balanced CD4/CD8 phenotypes, while a second wave expanding from day 15 to 37 was biased towards CD4+.

Ficoll-Paque density gradient centrifugation was the method used to isolate PBMCs. The rearranged segments are TRBV7-2 and TRBJ1-6; no D segment can be confidently identified. The sequence came from a man aged 18 to 29 who had mild COVID-19 (a few samples of this study predate the infection). The sample titles of this study are shuffled in the database, so cell type and time point are left out; the donor was told from shared clones. Sequencing was carried out using PBMCs or a T cell subset sorted from them (not recorded which). CDR3 region: CASSLAGRELNPLHF. In nucleotides, the sequence is TGTGCCAGCAGCTTAGCCGGACGCGAATTGAACCCCCTCCACTTT.